This entry is about one T cell receptor (beta chain). Its cognate antigen is unknown. The CDR3 is made up of 15 amino acids. V lost 0 bases, J lost 2 bases, and 4 bases stayed unmatched. Germline V CDR1 and CDR2: SGHKS, YYEKEE (reference sequence). With baseline, cycle 4 day 1, and cycle 7 day 1 as timepoints, blood was sampled. The method was immunoSEQ multiplex PCR; TCRdb's version includes in-frame clones alone and lacks a portion of them. Of about 50,000 clones listed, around nine tenths are singletons. This entry comes from a study of OX40 agonist ivuxolimab in advanced cancers. Across the study: People who had prior anti-PD-1, anti-PD-L1 or anti-CTLA-4 therapy could take part, and under 45% had some. General study results and limits: More expanded clones were seen, on average, in CD8+ T cells than in CD4+. Both blood CD4+ and CD8+ T cells showed clonal growth by week 6 at 0.1 to 3.0 mg/kg.

This TCR was sampled from an adult with an advanced solid tumor such as melanoma, head and neck, liver or kidney cancer. The rearrangement links TRBV5-5 to TRBJ2-7; 8 bases agree with TRBD2. The sequencing here drew on CD4+ or CD8+ T cells sorted from blood, taken in a trial of the OX40 agonist ivuxolimab. The CDR3 coding sequence is TGTGCCAGCAGCTTGGATAGCGGGAAAACCTACGAGCAGTACTTC. It yields the protein CASSLDSGKTYEQYF.